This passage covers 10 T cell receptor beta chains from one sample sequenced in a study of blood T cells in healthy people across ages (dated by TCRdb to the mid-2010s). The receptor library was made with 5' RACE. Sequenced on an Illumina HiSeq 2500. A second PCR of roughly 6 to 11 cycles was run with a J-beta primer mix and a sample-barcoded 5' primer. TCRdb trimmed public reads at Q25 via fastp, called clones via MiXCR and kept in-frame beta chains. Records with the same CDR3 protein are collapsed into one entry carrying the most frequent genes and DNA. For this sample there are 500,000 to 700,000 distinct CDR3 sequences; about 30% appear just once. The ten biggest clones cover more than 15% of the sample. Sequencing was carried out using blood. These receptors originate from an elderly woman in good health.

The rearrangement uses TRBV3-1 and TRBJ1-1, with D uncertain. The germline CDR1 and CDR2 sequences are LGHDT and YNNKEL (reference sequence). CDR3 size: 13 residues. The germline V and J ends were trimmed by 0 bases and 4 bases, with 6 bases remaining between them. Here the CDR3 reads CASSQESGTEAFF. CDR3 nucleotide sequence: TGTGCCAGCAGCCAAGAATCGGGCACTGAAGCTTTCTTT.

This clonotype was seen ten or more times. Here the CDR3 DNA reads TGCAGTGCTAGAGGCCCGACAAGGGCGGATACGCAGTATTTT. It yields the protein CSARGPTRADTQYF. The V and J genes are TRBV20-1 and TRBJ2-3; D is ambiguous. V lost 1 base and J 6 bases, leaving 14 bases between the germline ends. Per germline, CDR1 DFQATT and CDR2 SNEGSKA (reference sequence). CDR3 size: 14 residues.

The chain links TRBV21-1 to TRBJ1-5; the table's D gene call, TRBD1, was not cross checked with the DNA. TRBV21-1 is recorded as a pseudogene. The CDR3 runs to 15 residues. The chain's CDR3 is CANSKAQGQYQPQHF. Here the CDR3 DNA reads TGTGCCAACAGCAAAGCGCAGGGACAGTATCAGCCCCAGCATTTT.

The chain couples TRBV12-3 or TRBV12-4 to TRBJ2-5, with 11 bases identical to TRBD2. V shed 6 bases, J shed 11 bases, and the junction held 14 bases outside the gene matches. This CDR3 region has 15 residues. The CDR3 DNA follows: TGTGCCAGCAGCCGACTAGCGGGGACCTACAATGAGCAGTACTTC. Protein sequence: CASSRLAGTYNEQYF.

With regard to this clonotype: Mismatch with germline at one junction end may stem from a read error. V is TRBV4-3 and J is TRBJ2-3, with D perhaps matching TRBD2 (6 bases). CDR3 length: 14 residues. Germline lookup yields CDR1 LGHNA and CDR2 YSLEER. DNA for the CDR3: TGCGCCAGCTCGGAGGGCACGAGCACAGGTACGCAGTATTTT. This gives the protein CASSEGTSTGTQYF.

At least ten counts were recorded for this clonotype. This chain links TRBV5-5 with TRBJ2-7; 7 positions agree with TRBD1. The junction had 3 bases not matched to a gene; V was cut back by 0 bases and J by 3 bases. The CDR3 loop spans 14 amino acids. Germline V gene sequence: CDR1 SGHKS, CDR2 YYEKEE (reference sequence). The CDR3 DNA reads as TGTGCCAGCAGCTTGGGGGACAGCAACTACGAGCAGTACTTC. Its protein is CASSLGDSNYEQYF.

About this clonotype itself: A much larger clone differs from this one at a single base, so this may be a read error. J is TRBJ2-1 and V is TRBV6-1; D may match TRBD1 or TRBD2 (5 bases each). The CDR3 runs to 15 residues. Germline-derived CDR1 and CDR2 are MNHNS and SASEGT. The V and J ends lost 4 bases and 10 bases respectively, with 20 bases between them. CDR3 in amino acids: CASSALPGTSAEQFF. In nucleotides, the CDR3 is TGTGCCAGCAGTGCCCTTCCCGGGACGTCCGCCGAGCAGTTCTTC.

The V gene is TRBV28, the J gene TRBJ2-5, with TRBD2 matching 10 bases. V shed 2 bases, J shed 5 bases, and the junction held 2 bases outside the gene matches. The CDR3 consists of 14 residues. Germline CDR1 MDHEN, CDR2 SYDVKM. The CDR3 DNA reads TGTGCCAGCAGTTTACAAGCGGGGGGGGAGACCCAGTACTTC. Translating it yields CASSLQAGGETQYF.

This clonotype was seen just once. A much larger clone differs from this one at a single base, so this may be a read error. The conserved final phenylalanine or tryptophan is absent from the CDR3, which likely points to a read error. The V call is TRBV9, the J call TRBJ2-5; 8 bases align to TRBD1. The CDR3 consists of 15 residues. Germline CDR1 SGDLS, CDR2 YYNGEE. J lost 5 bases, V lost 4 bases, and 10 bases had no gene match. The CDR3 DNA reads TGTGCCAGCAGCTCAAGGACAGGGTCGGGTGAGACCCAGTACCTC. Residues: CASSSRTGSGETQYL.

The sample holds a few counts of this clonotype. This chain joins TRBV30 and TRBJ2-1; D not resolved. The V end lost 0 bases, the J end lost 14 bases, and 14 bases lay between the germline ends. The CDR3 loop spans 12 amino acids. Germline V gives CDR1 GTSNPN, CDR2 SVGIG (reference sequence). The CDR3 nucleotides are TGTGCCTGGAGTGTTAGCCAGACAACCAAGTTCTTC. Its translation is CAWSVSQTTKFF.